The clone carrying this T cell receptor (beta chain) was observed many times. This sample stems from a study of T-cell reconstitution after alpha-beta-depleted transplantation in children. TCRbeta library preparation incorporated unique molecular identifiers. TCRdb called the PCR reads again in MiXCR, with one record for every CDR3 protein. The sample includes a few hundred thousand distinct CDR3 sequences, approximately 16% of them seen just once. The sequence came from a human donor who donated a stem cell graft to a child with acute lymphoblastic leukemia. The source material was PBMCs from the stem cell graft donor, sampled from the stem cell graft.

CDR3 amino acids: CASSLQAGAGETQYF. The CDR3 nucleotides read TGTGCCAGCAGCTTGCAAGCGGGAGCGGGGGAGACCCAGTACTTC. The chain uses TRBV5-5 and TRBJ2-5; 8 bases match TRBD2. The CDR3 sequence is 15 residues long. Per germline, CDR1 SGHKS and CDR2 YYEKEE (reference sequence). After removal of 1 base from V and 5 bases from J, the junction contained 7 bases not matched to a gene.